This T cell receptor beta chain was sequenced for a study of control samples from healthy donors and cancer patients. Here immunoSEQ multiplex PCR was the method, and the copy in TCRdb shows in-frame clones only, minus some. The table records 120,000 to 150,000 clones, roughly 89% of them present only once. CDR3 length equals 15 residues. V lost 7 bases, J lost 4 bases, and 19 bases lay in between. Germline V gives CDR1 LNHDA, CDR2 SQIVND (reference sequence). The chain couples TRBV19 to TRBJ1-1; D perhaps matches TRBD1 (5 bases). This sequence originates from a man aged 25-45 years in good health. The sequencing input was blood. The CDR3 is CASTGPGASVTEAFF. The CDR3 region has the DNA TGTGCCAGTACGGGACCCGGGGCCTCGGTCACTGAAGCTTTCTTT.